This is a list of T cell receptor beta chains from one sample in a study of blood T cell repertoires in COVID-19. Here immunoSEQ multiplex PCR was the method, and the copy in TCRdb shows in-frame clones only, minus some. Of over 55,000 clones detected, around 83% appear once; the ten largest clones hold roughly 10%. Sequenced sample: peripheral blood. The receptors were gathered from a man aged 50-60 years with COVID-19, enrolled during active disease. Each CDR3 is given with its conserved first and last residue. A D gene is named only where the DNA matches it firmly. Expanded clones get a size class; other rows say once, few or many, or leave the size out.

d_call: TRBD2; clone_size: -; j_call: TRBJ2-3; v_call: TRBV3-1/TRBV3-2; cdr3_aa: CASSRSGSGTDTQYF; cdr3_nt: TGTGCCAGCAGCCGTAGCGGGAGCGGAACAGATACGCAGTATTTT
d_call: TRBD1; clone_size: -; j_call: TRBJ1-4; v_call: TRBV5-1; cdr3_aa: CASSLVGTVGEKLFF; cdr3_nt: TGCGCCAGCAGCTTGGTTGGGACAGTCGGGGAAAAACTGTTTTTT
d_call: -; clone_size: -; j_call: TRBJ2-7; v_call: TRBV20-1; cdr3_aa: CSARLAREQYF; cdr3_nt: TGCAGTGCTAGACTAGCACGCGAGCAGTACTTC
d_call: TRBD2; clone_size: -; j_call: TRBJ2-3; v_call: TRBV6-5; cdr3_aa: CASKGLAGGTDTQYF; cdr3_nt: TGTGCCAGCAAGGGGCTAGCGGGAGGGACAGATACGCAGTATTTT
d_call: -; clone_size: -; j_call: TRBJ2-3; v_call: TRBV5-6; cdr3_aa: CASSDSRRGLGDTQYF; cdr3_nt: TGTGCCAGCAGCGATAGTCGACGAGGCCTTGGAGATACGCAGTATTTT
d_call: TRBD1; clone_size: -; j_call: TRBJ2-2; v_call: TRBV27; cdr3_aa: CASSPTTGGPGELFF; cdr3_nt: TGTGCCAGCAGTCCAACGACAGGGGGCCCCGGGGAGCTGTTTTTT
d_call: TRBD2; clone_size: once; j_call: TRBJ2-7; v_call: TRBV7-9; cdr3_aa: CASSGRDYLYEQYF; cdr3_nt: TGTGCCAGCAGCGGCCGGGACTACCTCTACGAGCAGTACTTC
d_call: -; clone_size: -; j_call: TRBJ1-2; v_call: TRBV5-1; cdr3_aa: CASSLAGTDSYGYTF; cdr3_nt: TGCGCCAGCAGCTTGGCCGGTACCGACTCTTATGGCTACACCTTC
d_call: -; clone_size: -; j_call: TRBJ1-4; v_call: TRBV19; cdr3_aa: CASRQRDNEKLFF; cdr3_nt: TGTGCCAGTAGACAGAGAGATAATGAAAAACTGTTTTTT
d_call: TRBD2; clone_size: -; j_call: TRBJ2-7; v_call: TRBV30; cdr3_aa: CAWSVRIAGLTYEQYF; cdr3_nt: TGTGCCTGGAGTGTACGTATAGCGGGACTAACCTACGAGCAGTACTTC
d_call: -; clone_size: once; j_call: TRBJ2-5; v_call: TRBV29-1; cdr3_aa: CSPLAAQETQYF; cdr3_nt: TGCAGCCCGCTAGCAGCCCAAGAGACCCAGTACTTC
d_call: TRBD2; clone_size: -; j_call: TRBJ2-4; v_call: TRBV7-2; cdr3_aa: CASSSREGWGLNIQYF; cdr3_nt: TGTGCCAGCAGCTCAAGGGAGGGTTGGGGATTAAACATTCAGTACTTC
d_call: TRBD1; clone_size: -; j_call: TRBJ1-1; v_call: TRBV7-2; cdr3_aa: CASALQGVRTEAFF; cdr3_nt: TGTGCCAGCGCACTCCAGGGGGTTCGCACTGAAGCTTTCTTT
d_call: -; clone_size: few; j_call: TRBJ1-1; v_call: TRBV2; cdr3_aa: CASSEARQAEAFF; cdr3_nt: TGTGCCAGCAGTGAAGCTAGACAGGCTGAAGCTTTCTTT
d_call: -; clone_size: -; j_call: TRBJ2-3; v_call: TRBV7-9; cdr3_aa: CASSLEQRLSTDTQYF; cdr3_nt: TGTGCCAGCAGCTTAGAGCAGCGGCTTAGCACAGATACGCAGTATTTT
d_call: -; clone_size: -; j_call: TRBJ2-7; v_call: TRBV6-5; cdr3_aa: CASSYSTGTYEQYF; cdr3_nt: TGTGCCAGCAGTTACTCGACAGGTACCTACGAGCAGTACTTC
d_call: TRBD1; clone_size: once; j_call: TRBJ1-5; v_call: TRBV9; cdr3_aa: CASSAGQGAVGQPQHF; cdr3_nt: TGTGCCAGCAGCGCCGGACAGGGGGCTGTGGGTCAGCCCCAGCATTTT
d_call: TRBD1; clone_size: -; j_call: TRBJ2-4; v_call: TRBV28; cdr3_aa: CASSYLAGTAKQYF; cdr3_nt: TGTGCCAGCAGTTACCTAGCTGGGACAGCGAAACAGTACTTC
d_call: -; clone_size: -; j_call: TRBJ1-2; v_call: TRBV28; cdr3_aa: CASSLDRNYGYTF; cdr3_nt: TGTGCCAGCAGTTTAGACAGAAACTATGGCTACACCTTC
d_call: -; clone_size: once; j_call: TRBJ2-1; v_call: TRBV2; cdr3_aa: CASSEAADSIYYNEQFF; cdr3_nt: TGTGCCAGCAGTGAAGCCGCGGACAGTATCTACTACAATGAGCAGTTCTTC
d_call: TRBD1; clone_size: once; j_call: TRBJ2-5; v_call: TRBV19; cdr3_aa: CASSIVGTGQETQYF; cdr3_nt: TGTGCCAGTAGTATAGTCGGGACAGGACAAGAGACCCAGTACTTC
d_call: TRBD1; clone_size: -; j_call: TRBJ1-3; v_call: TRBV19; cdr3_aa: CASDDRGRGNTIYF; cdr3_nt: TGTGCCAGTGACGACAGGGGAAGAGGAAACACCATATATTTT
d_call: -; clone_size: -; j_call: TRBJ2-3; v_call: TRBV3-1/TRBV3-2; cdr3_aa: CASTRRDITDTQYF; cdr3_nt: TGTGCCAGCACCCGCCGGGACATTACAGATACGCAGTATTTT
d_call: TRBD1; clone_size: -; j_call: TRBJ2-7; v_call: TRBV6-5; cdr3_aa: CAGGGQGYEQYF; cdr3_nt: TGTGCCGGGGGCGGACAGGGCTACGAGCAGTACTTC
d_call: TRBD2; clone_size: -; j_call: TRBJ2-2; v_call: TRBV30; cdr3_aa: CAWSRGLAGGPSGELFF; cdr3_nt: TGTGCCTGGAGTCGGGGACTAGCGGGAGGGCCCTCCGGGGAGCTGTTTTTT
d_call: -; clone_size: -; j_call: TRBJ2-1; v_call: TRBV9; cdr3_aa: CASSVFGSGNEQFF; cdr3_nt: TGTGCCAGCAGCGTTTTCGGGAGTGGGAATGAGCAGTTCTTC
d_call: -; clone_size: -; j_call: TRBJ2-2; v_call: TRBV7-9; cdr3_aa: CASSWGGNTGELFF; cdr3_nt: TGTGCCAGCAGCTGGGGAGGGAACACCGGGGAGCTGTTTTTT
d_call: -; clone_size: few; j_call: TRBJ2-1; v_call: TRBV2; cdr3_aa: CASSLGGLYNEQFF; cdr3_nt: TGTGCCAGCAGTTTGGGGGGACTCTACAATGAGCAGTTCTTC
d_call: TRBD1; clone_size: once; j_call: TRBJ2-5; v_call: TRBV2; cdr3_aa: CASSERAGGLKTQYF; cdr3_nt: TGTGCCAGCAGTGAAAGGGCAGGGGGCTTAAAGACCCAGTACTTC
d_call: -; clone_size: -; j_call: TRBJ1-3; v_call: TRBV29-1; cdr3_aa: CSVAGEAGNTIYF; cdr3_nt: TGCAGCGTTGCCGGGGAGGCTGGAAACACCATATATTTT
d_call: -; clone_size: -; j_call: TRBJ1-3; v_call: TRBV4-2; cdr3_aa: CASSQDGLQDRNTIYF; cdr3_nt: TGTGCCAGCAGCCAAGACGGCCTGCAGGATCGAAACACCATATATTTT
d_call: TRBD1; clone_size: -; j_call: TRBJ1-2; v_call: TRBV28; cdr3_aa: CASSLWDSTAGIYGYTF; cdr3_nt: TGTGCCAGCAGTCTATGGGACAGCACCGCGGGTATCTATGGCTACACCTTC
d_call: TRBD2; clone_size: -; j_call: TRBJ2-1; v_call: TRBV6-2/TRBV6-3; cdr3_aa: CASTPGGTLYNEQFF; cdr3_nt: TGTGCCAGCACCCCGGGGGGGACCCTATACAATGAGCAGTTCTTC
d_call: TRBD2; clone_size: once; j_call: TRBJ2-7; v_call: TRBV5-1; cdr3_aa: CASSLESGGRSYEQYF; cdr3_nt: TGCGCCAGCAGCTTGGAGAGCGGCGGGAGGTCCTACGAGCAGTACTTC
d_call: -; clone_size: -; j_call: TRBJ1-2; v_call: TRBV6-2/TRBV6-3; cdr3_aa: CASSRRNERGYGYTF; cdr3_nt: TGTGCCAGCAGTCGACGGAACGAACGGGGCTATGGCTACACCTTC
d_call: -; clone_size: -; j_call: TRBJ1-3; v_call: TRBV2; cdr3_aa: CASTTTEGNTIYF; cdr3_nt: TGTGCCAGCACCACAACCGAAGGAAACACCATATATTTT
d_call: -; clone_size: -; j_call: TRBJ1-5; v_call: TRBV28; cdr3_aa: CASSSEQGRSQPQHF; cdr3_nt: TGTGCCAGCAGTAGTGAGCAGGGAAGAAGTCAGCCCCAGCATTTT